The sequence of this T cell receptor (beta chain) was determined in a study of CD8 T cells in ankylosing spondylitis. Molecular-barcoded quantitative 5'-RACE produced these TCR beta libraries. One entry per CDR3 protein, called by TCRdb with MiXCR from the 5' RACE reads. The data show about 800,000 distinct CDR3 sequences, 12% seen once. Regarding this clonotype: The antigen remains undetermined.

From germline, CDR1 is DFQATT and CDR2 SNEGSKA (reference sequence). V gave up 7 bases and J gave up 9 bases; unmatched junction bases: 10. This CDR3 region has 13 residues. Study findings and constraints: In ankylosing spondylitis blood, a motif of eight highly homologous TCR beta variants appeared characteristic. Earlier literature documents some of the motif variants in reactive arthritis synovial fluid and blood.

What was sequenced was blood, either unsorted or a sorted T cell fraction (not recorded which). The chain uses TRBV20-1 and TRBJ2-1, with 9 bases matching TRBD1. This clonotype was sampled from a male donor with ankylosing spondylitis. In DNA, the CDR3 is TGCAGTGTGTCGGGACAGGGACGCGGTGAGCAGTTCTTC. Translation: CSVSGQGRGEQFF.